A single sample gave rise to the 14 T cell receptor beta chains below, sequenced in a study of cytomegalovirus exposure and HLA in healthy donors. Assay used: immunoSEQ multiplex PCR; TCRdb lists only in-frame clones, some missing. The table records about 360,000 clones, 80% to 90% of them present only once. What was sequenced was PBMCs. The receptors here all came from a woman aged 18-30 years in good health and CMV-seronegative.

The chain combines TRBV6-5 with TRBJ1-1; no clear D gene. The CDR3 runs to 13 residues. Germline CDR1 is MNHEY and CDR2 is SVGAGI. V lost 2 bases and J lost 5, with 9 bases in between. CDR3 DNA sequence: TGTGCCAGCAGTTACGACTCACGGACTGAAGCTTTCTTT. Protein sequence: CASSYDSRTEAFF.

As for this clone: Other DNA sequences in the sample encode the same CDR3. This sequence joins TRBV30 and TRBJ1-5; 9 nucleotides match TRBD1. The junction had 1 base not matched to a gene; V was cut back by 0 bases and J by 4 bases. Germline values: CDR1 GTSNPN, CDR2 SVGIG (reference sequence). This CDR3 has 14 residues. Here the CDR3 DNA reads TGTGCCTGGAGTGTGGGACAGGGAAATCAGCCCCAGCATTTT. Its protein product is CAWSVGQGNQPQHF.

The chain is built from TRBV27 and TRBJ2-7; 8 bases match TRBD2. Trimming cost V 5 bases and J 5 bases; bases outside gene matches: 5. The germline V gene has CDR1 MNHEY and CDR2 SMNVEV (reference sequence). CDR3 length equals 13 residues. CDR3 loop: CASSTGRAHEQYF. Written as DNA, the CDR3 is TGTGCCAGCAGTACCGGGAGGGCCCACGAGCAGTACTTC.

The chain is built from TRBV28 and TRBJ2-7; 9 nucleotides agree with TRBD1. Germline CDR1 reads MDHEN; CDR2 reads SYDVKM. V lost 10 bases to trimming and J lost 3 bases; unmatched junction nucleotides: 13. CDR3 length: 15 residues. CDR3 loop: CATTARDRVFYEQYF. CDR3 DNA: TGTGCCACCACAGCCCGGGACAGGGTATTCTACGAGCAGTACTTC.

The chain uses TRBV10-2 and TRBJ1-5; the D is unclear. Trimming left V 4 bases short and J 5 bases short, with 9 bases between. Germline V gene data show CDR1 as WSHSY and CDR2 as SAAADI. CDR3 length: 13 residues. CDR3 amino acids: CASSGGGYQPQHF. In nucleotides, the CDR3 is TGCGCCAGCAGTGGGGGAGGGTATCAGCCCCAGCATTTT.

The J gene is TRBJ1-3, the V gene TRBV5-6; 8 nucleotides agree with TRBD1. Germline CDR1 SGHDT, CDR2 YYEEEE. This CDR3 is built from 17 residues. V lost 0 bases and J lost 0; bases outside the gene matches: 5. The CDR3 region has the DNA TGTGCCAGCAGCTTGGGGACAGGGTCTTTCTCTGGAAACACCATATATTTT. As protein: CASSLGTGSFSGNTIYF.

This sequence joins TRBV28 and TRBJ2-7; a possible D gene is TRBD1 (5 bases). This CDR3 is built from 12 residues. The V gene's germline CDR1 is MDHEN and CDR2 SYDVKM. V was trimmed by 7 bases and J by 1 base, leaving 8 bases between them. CDR3 loop: CASMKGSYEQYF. DNA of the CDR3: TGTGCCAGCATGAAGGGGTCCTACGAGCAGTACTTC.

J is TRBJ1-2 and V is TRBV15; tentatively, D is TRBD1 (5 bases). V was pared by 5 bases and J by 8 bases, with 18 bases between. This CDR3 has 14 residues. Germline V gene data show CDR1 as LNHNV and CDR2 as YYDKDF (reference sequence). The CDR3 protein is CATSSLSGGVGYTF. The CDR3 nucleotides are TGTGCCACCAGCTCATTAAGCGGGGGTGTCGGCTACACCTTC.

The gene calls are TRBV5-4 and TRBJ1-2; D is unclear. The germline V gene has CDR1 SGHNT and CDR2 YYREEE (reference sequence). This CDR3 contains 13 residues. Trimming removed 1 base from V and 8 bases from J, with 12 bases in between. This chain's CDR3 is CASSLFEGSGYTF. As DNA, the CDR3 is TGTGCCAGCAGCTTGTTTGAGGGATCCGGCTACACCTTC.

The chain carries TRBV7-6 and TRBJ2-5, with 9 bases matching TRBD1. The trim removed 3 bases at V and 1 base at J, leaving 9 bases unmatched. CDR1 and CDR2 (germline): SGHVS, FNYEAQ. The CDR3 is 17 residues long. Here the CDR3 DNA reads TGTGCCAGCAGCTTCTTGGGACAGGGAAGGCCCCAAGAGACCCAGTACTTC. Protein product: CASSFLGQGRPQETQYF.

In its sample, this clone was seen a few times. The V call is TRBV30, the J call TRBJ1-2; D gene unclear. The germline CDR1 and CDR2 sequences are GTSNPN and SVGIG (reference sequence). V lost 5 bases to trimming and J lost 8 bases, with 12 bases between them. The CDR3 has 11 amino acids. In nucleotides, the CDR3 is TGTGCCTGGGTACGGACGGGGGGCTACACCTTC. As protein: CAWVRTGGYTF.

The J gene is TRBJ1-1, the V gene TRBV28, with a weak D call TRBD1 (5 bases). Trimming removed 6 bases from V and 4 bases from J, with 18 bases in between. Germline CDR1 MDHEN, CDR2 SYDVKM. This CDR3 contains 15 residues. This CDR3 is CASSSAGYRITEAFF. The DNA for the CDR3 is TGTGCCAGCAGCTCAGCCGGGTACAGGATCACTGAAGCTTTCTTT.

V gene TRBV11-2 combines with J gene TRBJ2-7; 8 bases fit TRBD2. Trimming at V came to 5 bases and at J to 3 bases, leaving 9 bases not matched to a gene. CDR1 is SGHAT, CDR2 FQNNGV, per germline. The CDR3 runs 15 residues. The CDR3 reads CASSPRLAPRYEQYF. The DNA of the CDR3 is TGTGCCAGCAGCCCTAGACTAGCGCCTCGCTACGAGCAGTACTTC.

V and J are TRBV6-1 and TRBJ1-2; 9 bases are shared with TRBD1. Per germline, CDR1 MNHNS and CDR2 SASEGT. This CDR3 comprises 13 residues. V shed 7 bases, J shed 3 bases, and the junction held 3 bases outside the gene matches. The CDR3 reads CASTRDRDYGYTF. The CDR3 DNA reads TGTGCCAGCACTAGGGACAGGGACTATGGCTACACCTTC.